The next 31 T cell receptor beta chains were all read from a single sample in a study of blood T cell repertoires in COVID-19. The protocol was immunoSEQ multiplex PCR, while the TCRdb copy is restricted to in-frame clones and leaves out a portion. The sample shows some 350,000 clones, around 89% of them seen only once. The material sequenced was peripheral blood. The source is a man younger than 30 with active or convalescent COVID-19.

The chain joins TRBV25-1 to TRBJ1-2; 10 bases fit TRBD1. The CDR3 consists of 14 residues. Looked up from germline, CDR1 is MGHDK and CDR2 is SYGVNS. The V gene end was trimmed by 5 bases and the J gene end by 7 bases; junction bases not matched to a gene: 7. CDR3 in amino acids: CASSLPGQGLGYTF. The CDR3 bases are TGTGCCAGCAGTCTTCCGGGACAGGGGCTTGGCTACACCTTC.

This chain links TRBV4-1 with TRBJ2-7, with 7 bases aligning to TRBD1. Germline V gives CDR1 MGHRA, CDR2 YSYEKL. The CDR3 is 14 amino acids. J gave up 6 bases and V 8 bases, and 13 bases lay outside the gene matches. CDR3 nucleotide sequence: TGCGCCAGCGCTACCTTAGGGGGCCGGGGCGAGCAGTACTTC. Its translation: CASATLGGRGEQYF.

This clone was recorded only once. CDR3 amino acids: CASSKTSARGLNTEAFF. CDR3 DNA sequence: TGTGCCAGCAGCAAAACGTCGGCCCGAGGCTTGAACACTGAAGCTTTCTTT. The chain has TRBV5-5 and TRBJ1-1; D is uncertain. Germline V gene lookup returns CDR1 SGHKS and CDR2 YYEKEE (reference sequence). The CDR3 extends over 17 amino acids. Trimming took off 4 bases at V and 0 bases at J, with 19 bases between the two ends.

This clone showed up just once. This chain links TRBV3-1 (or the pseudogene TRBV3-2) with TRBJ1-2, with a possible D match to TRBD1 (5 bases). The CDR3 extends over 14 amino acids. Germline CDR1 and CDR2: LGHDT and YNNKEL (reference sequence). Trimming stripped 7 bases from V and 3 bases from J, with 15 bases between. Here the CDR3 reads CASTSKGFDYGYTF. The CDR3 DNA sequence: TGTGCCAGCACCTCAAAGGGGTTCGACTATGGCTACACCTTC.

This chain joins TRBV6-5 and TRBJ2-7; D uncertain. The CDR3 is 11 residues long. Deletions cut 8 bases from V and 7 bases from J, with 12 bases between. In germline, CDR1 is MNHEY, CDR2 SVGAGI. The CDR3 loop reads CASGPLGEQYF. The DNA for the CDR3 is TGTGCCAGCGGGCCACTCGGAGAGCAGTACTTC.

The V call is TRBV5-1, the J call TRBJ2-7; D possibly corresponds to TRBD2 (7 bases). In germline, CDR1 is SGHRS, CDR2 YFSETQ. Trimming stripped 4 bases from V and 6 bases from J, with 17 bases between. The CDR3 sequence is 14 residues long. The chain's CDR3 is CASSNGPGGLEQYF. The CDR3, as DNA: TGCGCCAGCAGCAACGGCCCCGGGGGGCTCGAGCAGTACTTC.

The J gene is TRBJ1-1, the V gene TRBV5-1; no clear D. Germline CDR1 reads SGHRS; CDR2 reads YFSETQ. There are 14 residues in the CDR3. V was shortened by 0 bases and J by 6 bases, with 12 bases between the two germline ends. The CDR3 loop reads CASSLGGIGAEAFF. CDR3 DNA: TGCGCCAGCAGCTTGGGAGGGATCGGGGCTGAAGCTTTCTTT.

The chain couples TRBV28 to TRBJ2-7; 11 bases fit TRBD2. Germline loops: CDR1 MDHEN, CDR2 SYDVKM. Unmatched junction bases numbered 10, after V lost 6 bases and J lost 3 bases. CDR3 length: 16 residues. CDR3 coding DNA: TGTGCCAGCAGGTCACACAGGGGACTAGCGGTCTACGAGCAGTACTTC. Amino acid sequence: CASRSHRGLAVYEQYF.

The chain recombines TRBV30 with TRBJ2-3; 9 bases align to TRBD2. CDR1 is GTSNPN, CDR2 SVGIG, per germline (reference sequence). V gave up 0 bases and J gave up 4 bases; unmatched junction bases: 5. This CDR3 contains 15 residues. The CDR3 DNA reads TGTGCCTGGAGTGTATCAAGCGGGAGGTCAGATACGCAGTATTTT. Amino acids: CAWSVSSGRSDTQYF.

V is TRBV27 and J is TRBJ2-6, with TRBD2 as a possible D gene (6 bases). Germline assignment: CDR1 MNHEY and CDR2 SMNVEV (reference sequence). This CDR3 comprises 18 residues. The V and J ends lost 4 bases and 0 bases respectively, with 16 bases between them. DNA of the CDR3: TGTGCCAGCAGTTACGGTTTGCGGGAACCCTCTGGGGCCAACGTCCTGACTTTC. The encoded protein is CASSYGLREPSGANVLTF.

The chain couples TRBV18 to TRBJ2-1; TRBD1 agrees at 11 bases. The V gene end was trimmed by 5 bases and the J gene end by 1 base; junction bases not matched to a gene: 7. CDR3 length equals 17 residues. Germline V gene data show CDR1 as KGHSH and CDR2 as LQKENI. CDR3 sequence (DNA): TGTGCCAGCTCAAGGACAGGGGGCGAATATTCCTACAATGAGCAGTTCTTC. Translation: CASSRTGGEYSYNEQFF.

The chain uses TRBV27 and TRBJ1-1; 7 nucleotides align to TRBD1. Germline V CDR1 and CDR2: MNHEY, SMNVEV (reference sequence). J was trimmed by 3 bases and V by 1 base; bases with no gene match: 2. CDR3 length equals 14 residues. The DNA for the CDR3 is TGTGCCAGCAGTTTATTTACAGGGGACACTGAAGCTTTCTTT. It is translated as CASSLFTGDTEAFF.

The chain is built from TRBV28 and TRBJ2-1; TRBD2 might be the D (6 bases). The CDR3 is made up of 13 amino acids. Trimming pared 5 bases from V and 7 bases from J, leaving 12 bases between. The germline V gene encodes CDR1 MDHEN and CDR2 SYDVKM. This CDR3 is CASSQGGGNEQFF. The CDR3, as DNA: TGTGCCAGCAGTCAGGGAGGTGGTAATGAGCAGTTCTTC.

The V gene is TRBV28, the J gene TRBJ1-1; TRBD1 matches at 7 bases. The CDR3 has 14 residues. Germline V CDR1 and CDR2: MDHEN, SYDVKM. V lost 3 bases and J lost 0; bases outside the gene matches: 1. CDR3 residues: CASSLGQMNTEAFF. The CDR3 DNA reads as TGTGCCAGCAGTTTGGGACAGATGAACACTGAAGCTTTCTTT. Filled out from reference TRBV28 and TRBJ1-1, the complete variable domain reads DVKVTQSSRYLVKRTGEKVFLECVQDMDHENMFWYRQDPGLGLRLIYFSYDVKMKEKGDIPEGYSVSREKKERFSLILESASTNQTSMYLCASSLGQMNTEAFFGQGTRLTVV.

This clone has more than one count but fewer than ten. The chain has TRBV7-9 and TRBJ2-7; 7 bases align to TRBD2. V gave up 5 bases and J gave up 5 bases; unmatched junction bases: 12. This CDR3 comprises 15 residues. Germline loops: CDR1 SEHNR, CDR2 FQNEAQ (reference sequence). CDR3 sequence reads: CASSPAELASHEQYF. The DNA for the CDR3 is TGTGCCAGCAGCCCCGCCGAACTAGCGTCCCACGAGCAGTACTTC.

The rearrangement joins TRBV5-1 to TRBJ2-1; 11 bases are shared with TRBD2. The germline V gene encodes CDR1 SGHRS and CDR2 YFSETQ. After removal of 1 base from V and 4 bases from J, the junction contained 4 bases not matched to a gene. CDR3 length: 16 residues. The CDR3 sequence is CASSLTSGSFYNEQFF. DNA of the CDR3: TGCGCCAGCAGCTTGACTAGCGGGAGTTTTTACAATGAGCAGTTCTTC. The full variable domain, rest sourced from reference TRBV5-1 and TRBJ2-1, is KAGVTQTPRYLIKTRGQQVTLSCSPISGHRSVSWYQQTPGQGLQFLFEYFSETQRNKGNFPGRFSGRQFSNSRSEMNVSTLELGDSALYLCASSLTSGSFYNEQFFGPGTRLTVL.

The chain is built from TRBV7-9 and TRBJ2-2; TRBD1 agrees at 9 bases. J lost 0 bases, V lost 5 bases, and 4 bases had no gene match. CDR1 and CDR2 (germline): SEHNR, FQNEAQ (reference sequence). The CDR3 is made up of 16 amino acids. The CDR3 bases are TGTGCCAGCAGCCCACGGGACAGGGCGAACACCGGGGAGCTGTTTTTT. Translated: CASSPRDRANTGELFF. Filled out from reference TRBV7-9 and TRBJ2-2, the complete variable domain reads DTGVSQNPRHKITKRGQNVTFRCDPISEHNRLYWYRQTLGQGPEFLTYFQNEAQLEKSRLLSDRFSAERPKGSFSTLEIQRTEQGDSAMYLCASSPRDRANTGELFFGEGSRLTVL.

The rearrangement links TRBV4-1 to TRBJ2-1; 12 bases match TRBD2. Trimming removed 0 bases from V and 7 bases from J; junction bases left unmatched: 10. This CDR3 is 18 amino acids long. CDR1 is MGHRA, CDR2 YSYEKL, per germline. CDR3 amino acids: CASSQEPTLAGGMNEQFF. In DNA form, the CDR3 reads TGCGCCAGCAGCCAAGAACCGACTCTAGCGGGAGGGATGAATGAGCAGTTCTTC.

The V gene is TRBV5-4, the J gene TRBJ2-7, with 9 bases lining up with TRBD1. With V trimmed by 1 base and J by 3 bases, 8 bases remained unmatched. CDR3 size: 16 residues. CDR1 is SGHNT, CDR2 YYREEE, per germline (reference sequence). In DNA, the CDR3 is TGTGCCAGCAGCTTGAGTCTCGACAGGGGGAGCTACGAGCAGTACTTC. Its translation is CASSLSLDRGSYEQYF.

The rearrangement joins TRBV7-2 to TRBJ1-3; the D gene is possibly TRBD1 (5 bases). Trimming cost V 1 base and J 0 bases, with 10 bases left between them. Germline V gene sequence: CDR1 SGHTA, CDR2 FQGNSA. The CDR3 consists of 16 residues. CDR3 nucleotide sequence: TGTGCCAGCAGCTTAGTTGGGGGAGGCTCTGGAAACACCATATATTTT. It yields the protein CASSLVGGGSGNTIYF.

The chain uses TRBV7-2 and TRBJ1-4; 7 nucleotides match TRBD1. V shed 1 base and J 7 bases; nucleotides not matched to a gene: 6. The length of the CDR3 is 15 residues. Germline V gives CDR1 SGHTA, CDR2 FQGNSA. The CDR3 DNA sequence: TGTGCCAGCAGCTTAGGGACAGGTGTATCTGAAAAACTGTTTTTT. This sequence encodes CASSLGTGVSEKLFF.

This chain links TRBV7-2 with TRBJ2-1, with a tentative D call TRBD1 (6 bases). CDR3 length equals 12 residues. The germline V gene encodes CDR1 SGHTA and CDR2 FQGNSA. With 9 bases removed from V and 1 base from J, the gap between germline ends came to 7 bases. CDR3 bases: TGTGCCAGTGACAGGTCCTACAATGAGCAGTTCTTC. It encodes CASDRSYNEQFF.

The chain uses TRBV16 and TRBJ1-4; D not certain. Germline assignment: CDR1 KGHSY and CDR2 FQNENV. Trimming shortened V by 5 bases and J by 7 bases, and 11 bases separated the two germline ends. The CDR3 sequence is 13 residues long. In DNA, the CDR3 is TGTGCCAGCAGCTCACAGTGGGTTGAAAAACTGTTTTTT. Translation gives CASSSQWVEKLFF.

The chain carries TRBV5-1 and TRBJ1-2; perhaps TRBD1 as D (6 bases). Germline V CDR1 and CDR2: SGHRS, YFSETQ. The CDR3 covers 16 residues. The V gene lost 4 bases and the J gene lost 5 bases, with 21 bases spanning the gap. CDR3 residues: CASSPQTGQLVYGYTF. DNA for the CDR3: TGCGCCAGCAGCCCGCAAACTGGACAGCTAGTATATGGCTACACCTTC.

The chain is built from TRBV28 and TRBJ1-2; 9 bases match TRBD1. CDR3 length: 15 amino acids. Germline-derived CDR1 and CDR2 are MDHEN and SYDVKM. J gave up 9 bases and V 3 bases, and 11 bases lay outside the gene matches. CDR3 sequence: CASSLGPGTGWRYTF. As DNA, the CDR3 is TGTGCCAGCAGTTTGGGGCCTGGGACAGGGTGGCGCTACACCTTC.

V gene TRBV28 combines with J gene TRBJ2-7, with TRBD2 matching 7 bases. The CDR3 is made up of 15 amino acids. Trimming took 5 bases from V and 4 from J; bases not matched to a gene: 11. Germline lookup yields CDR1 MDHEN and CDR2 SYDVKM. The CDR3 DNA follows: TGTGCCAGCAGTATACGGGACTACGGGCATTACGAGCAGTACTTC. It encodes CASSIRDYGHYEQYF.

V usage is TRBV7-3 and J usage is TRBJ2-2; a possible D gene is TRBD2 (5 bases). Germline V lookup: CDR1 SGHTA, CDR2 FQGTGA. The V gene lost 7 bases and the J gene lost 5 bases, with 14 bases spanning the gap. The CDR3 has 14 amino acids. The CDR3 region is CASNPVPGTGELFF. The CDR3 region has the DNA TGTGCCAGCAATCCCGTCCCGGGGACCGGGGAGCTGTTTTTT.

The chain recombines TRBV4-1 with TRBJ1-1; D possibly corresponds to TRBD1 (5 bases). The CDR3 is 18 residues long. V was trimmed by 2 bases and J by 0 bases, leaving 19 bases between them. CDR1 MGHRA and CDR2 YSYEKL come from the germline V gene. CDR3: CASSQTRWGPGLNTEAFF. The CDR3 nucleotides are TGCGCCAGCAGCCAAACAAGATGGGGTCCAGGGCTGAACACTGAAGCTTTCTTT.

The chain uses TRBV6-6 and TRBJ1-5; D is perhaps TRBD1 (6 bases). Per germline, CDR1 MNHNY and CDR2 SVGAGI (reference sequence). The CDR3 length is 16 residues. Trimming took off 8 bases at V and 3 bases at J, with 20 bases between the two ends. The CDR3 loop reads CASGQQGRLTNQPQHF. DNA of the CDR3: TGTGCCAGCGGGCAACAGGGTCGTCTAACCAATCAGCCCCAGCATTTT.

The V call is TRBV19, the J call TRBJ2-2; D gene unclear. CDR1 is LNHDA and CDR2 is SQIVND in the germline V gene (reference sequence). V lost 10 bases and J 6 bases, leaving 15 bases between the germline ends. CDR3 length: 13 residues. The CDR3 nucleotides are TGTGCCACCTCGACAACTCTCTCCGGGGAGCTGTTTTTT. The encoded protein is CATSTTLSGELFF. The whole variable domain, remainder taken from reference TRBV19 and TRBJ2-2, is DGGITQSPKYLFRKEGQNVTLSCEQNLNHDAMYWYRQDPGQGLRLIYYSQIVNDFQKGDIAEGYSVSREKKESFPLTVTSAQKNPTAFYLCATSTTLSGELFFGEGSRLTVL.

The J gene is TRBJ1-1, the V gene TRBV2, with D unresolved. Per the germline V gene, CDR1 is SNHLY and CDR2 is FYNNEI. This CDR3 region has 14 residues. Trimming cost V 3 bases and J 1 base, with 9 bases left between them. In DNA form, the CDR3 reads TGTGCCAGCAGTGAGAGTCTGAGGAACACTGAAGCTTTCTTT. Translation: CASSESLRNTEAFF.